The 10 T cell receptor beta chains presented below share a single source sample, sequenced in a study of response to subunit inactivated influenza vaccine. TCRdb re-called the RT-PCR reads through MiXCR, storing one row per CDR3 protein. Of under 200,000 distinct CDR3 sequences in the sample, about 10% were seen once. The sample was CD8+ T cells sorted from PBMCs, taken roughly 24 months after vaccination. Receptors were obtained from a man aged 50-75 years who received an inactivated influenza vaccine.

V and J are TRBV4-1 and TRBJ1-5; unclear D gene. CDR1 is MGHRA and CDR2 is YSYEKL in the germline V gene. V shed 1 base and J shed 7 bases, with 14 bases lying between them. The CDR3 totals 15 residues. The CDR3 DNA reads as TGCGCCAGCAGCCAAGTTTACAGTGCCCGACAGCCCCAGCATTTT. Protein product: CASSQVYSARQPQHF.

The chain has TRBV6-1 and TRBJ1-4; 7 bases are shared with TRBD1. The J segment lost 6 bases and the V segment lost 10 bases, leaving 8 bases of the junction unmatched. This CDR3 spans 13 amino acids. CDR1 is MNHNS and CDR2 is SASEGT in the germline V gene. This CDR3 reads CATGGTWDEKLFF. The CDR3 DNA reads as TGTGCCACAGGGGGGACCTGGGATGAAAAACTGTTTTTT.

This clonotype was observed a few times. This chain uses TRBV27 with TRBJ1-2; D is unclear. The V end lost 7 bases, the J end lost 8 bases, and 20 bases lay between the germline ends. Germline lookup yields CDR1 MNHEY and CDR2 SMNVEV (reference sequence). CDR3 length equals 14 residues. This chain's CDR3 is CASTPLGEGTGYTF. Here the CDR3 DNA reads TGTGCCAGCACCCCACTGGGAGAAGGAACCGGCTACACCTTC.

This clonotype was observed at least ten times. The V call is TRBV12-3 or TRBV12-4, the J call TRBJ2-1; D ambiguous. Trimming removed 6 bases from V and 4 bases from J, with 10 bases in between. The CDR3 is 13 residues long. CDR3 region: CASSREVYNEQFF. The CDR3 DNA is TGTGCCAGCAGCCGTGAGGTTTACAATGAGCAGTTCTTC.

The CDR3 reads CAWSDEGQGAYEQYF. The CDR3 DNA reads TGTGCCTGGAGTGATGAGGGACAGGGGGCCTACGAGCAGTACTTC. The chain links TRBV30 to TRBJ2-7, with 11 bases fitting TRBD1. Germline V gene sequence: CDR1 GTSNPN, CDR2 SVGIG (reference sequence). This CDR3 comprises 15 residues. With V trimmed by 1 base and J by 2 bases, 4 bases remained unmatched.

This clonotype was counted only a few times. The rearrangement uses TRBV7-8 and TRBJ2-7; weak D call: TRBD1 (6 bases). The germline V and J ends were trimmed by 3 bases and 3 bases, with 12 bases remaining between them. This CDR3 is 14 amino acids long. Germline V CDR1 and CDR2: SGHVS, FQNEAQ. The CDR3 sequence: CASSFGTSFYEQYF. The CDR3 nucleotides read TGTGCCAGCAGCTTCGGGACAAGTTTCTACGAGCAGTACTTC.

The sample holds many counts of this clonotype. The V and J genes are TRBV20-1 and TRBJ2-5, with 8 bases identical to TRBD1. CDR1 is DFQATT, CDR2 SNEGSKA, per germline (reference sequence). The CDR3 loop spans 15 amino acids. J gave up 5 bases and V 2 bases, and 10 bases lay outside the gene matches. The CDR3 bases are TGCAGTGCTAGAAGGGGGACAGGCTCTCTGGAGACCCAGTACTTC. Translation: CSARRGTGSLETQYF.

This chain uses TRBV20-1 with TRBJ2-4, with D perhaps being TRBD1 or TRBD2 (5 bases each). The CDR3 covers 15 residues. The germline V gene has CDR1 DFQATT and CDR2 SNEGSKA (reference sequence). V was trimmed by 6 bases and J by 1 base, leaving 16 bases between them. The CDR3 region is CSAYDGAEAKNIQYF. In DNA form, the CDR3 reads TGCAGTGCATATGACGGGGCGGAGGCCAAAAACATTCAGTACTTC.

This clonotype has ten or more counts. The chain is built from TRBV27 and TRBJ1-5, with D unclear. CDR3 length equals 15 residues. CDR1 MNHEY and CDR2 SMNVEV come from the germline V gene (reference sequence). The ends were cut back, 3 bases at V and 6 bases at J, with 15 bases in the middle. In nucleotides, the CDR3 is TGTGCCAGCAGTTTGGGTCGGAGTTCAGGTCAGCCCCAGCATTTT. This sequence encodes CASSLGRSSGQPQHF.

In its sample, this clonotype was seen a few times. The chain has TRBV20-1 and TRBJ2-7; 9 nucleotides align to TRBD1. The CDR3 consists of 14 residues. Trimming took 0 bases from V and 9 from J; bases not matched to a gene: 9. CDR1 and CDR2 from the germline V gene are DFQATT and SNEGSKA (reference sequence). CDR3 coding DNA: TGCAGTGCTAGAGATTTAGGACAGGGGATTGGGCAGTACTTC. It specifies CSARDLGQGIGQYF.